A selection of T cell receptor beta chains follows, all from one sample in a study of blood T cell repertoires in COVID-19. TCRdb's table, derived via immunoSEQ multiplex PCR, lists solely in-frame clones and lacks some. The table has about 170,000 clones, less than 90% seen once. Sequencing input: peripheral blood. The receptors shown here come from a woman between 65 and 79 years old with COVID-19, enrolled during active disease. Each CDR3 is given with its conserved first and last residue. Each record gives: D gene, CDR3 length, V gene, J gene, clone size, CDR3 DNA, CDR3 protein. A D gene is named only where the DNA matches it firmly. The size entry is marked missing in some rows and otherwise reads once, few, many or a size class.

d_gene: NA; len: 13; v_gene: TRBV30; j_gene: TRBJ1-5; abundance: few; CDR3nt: TGTGCCTGGACTGGACGGGAAAATCAGCCCCAGCATTTT; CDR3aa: CAWTGRENQPQHF
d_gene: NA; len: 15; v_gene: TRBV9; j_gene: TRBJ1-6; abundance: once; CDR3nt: TGTGCCAGCAGCGTAGAGGACCTAGGGGATTCACCCCTCCACTTT; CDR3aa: CASSVEDLGDSPLHF
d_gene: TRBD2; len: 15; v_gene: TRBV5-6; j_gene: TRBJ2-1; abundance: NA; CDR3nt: TGTGCCAGCAGCTGGGGACTAGCGGGAGGGAATGAGCAGTTCTTC; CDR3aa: CASSWGLAGGNEQFF
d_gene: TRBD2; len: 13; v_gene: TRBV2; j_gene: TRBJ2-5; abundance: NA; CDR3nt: TGTGCCAGCACCCGACTAGCGGAAGAGACCCAGTACTTC; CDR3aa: CASTRLAEETQYF
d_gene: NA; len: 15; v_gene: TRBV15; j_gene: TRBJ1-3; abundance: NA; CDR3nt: TGTGCCACCAGCAGAGATGAGGGCGTCGGAAACACCATATATTTT; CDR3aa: CATSRDEGVGNTIYF
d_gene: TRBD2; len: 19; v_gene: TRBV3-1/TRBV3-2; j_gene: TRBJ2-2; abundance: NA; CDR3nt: TGTGCCAGCAGCCAAGTGCAGCTAGCGGGGGGAATCAAGACCGGGGAGCTGTTTTTT; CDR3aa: CASSQVQLAGGIKTGELFF
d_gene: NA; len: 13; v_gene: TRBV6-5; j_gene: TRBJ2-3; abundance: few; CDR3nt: TGTGCCAGCAGTCCTTACTTCACAGATACGCAGTATTTT; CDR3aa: CASSPYFTDTQYF
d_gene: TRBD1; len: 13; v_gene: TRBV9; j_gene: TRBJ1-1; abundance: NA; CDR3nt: TGTGCCAGCAGGGGACAGGGGTCTACTGGAGCTTTCTTT; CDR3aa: CASRGQGSTGAFF
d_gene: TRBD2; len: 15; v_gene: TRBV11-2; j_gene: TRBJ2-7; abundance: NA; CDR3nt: TGTGCCAGCAGCTTCGTCAGCGGGAGTTCCTACGAGCAGTACTTC; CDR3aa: CASSFVSGSSYEQYF
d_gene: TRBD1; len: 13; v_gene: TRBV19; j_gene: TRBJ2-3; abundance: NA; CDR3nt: TGTGCCAGTAGTCCGGACAGGGGAGATACGCAGTATTTT; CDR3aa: CASSPDRGDTQYF
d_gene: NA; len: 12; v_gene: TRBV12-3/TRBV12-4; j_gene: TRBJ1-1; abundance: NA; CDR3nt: TGTGCCAGCAGTTTAGGGCCAACTGAAGCTTTCTTT; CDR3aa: CASSLGPTEAFF
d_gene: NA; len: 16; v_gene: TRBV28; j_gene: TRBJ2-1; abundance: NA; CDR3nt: TGTGCCAGCAGCCTGGGGGGACTCCCGAGTCACAATGAGCAGTTCTTC; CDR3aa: CASSLGGLPSHNEQFF
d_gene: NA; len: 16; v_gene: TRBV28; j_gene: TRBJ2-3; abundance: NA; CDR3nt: TGTGCCAGCACCATCTTGGGGGCGCCCTCCACAGATACGCAGTATTTT; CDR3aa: CASTILGAPSTDTQYF
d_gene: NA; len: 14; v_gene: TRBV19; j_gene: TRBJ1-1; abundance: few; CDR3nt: TGTGCCAGTAGTATTCAGGGGTCAAACACTGAAGCTTTCTTT; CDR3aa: CASSIQGSNTEAFF
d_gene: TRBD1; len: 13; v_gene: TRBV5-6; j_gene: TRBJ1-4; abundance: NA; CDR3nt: TGTGCCAGCAGCTTGGACAGGGGAAGAAAACTGTTTTTT; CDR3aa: CASSLDRGRKLFF
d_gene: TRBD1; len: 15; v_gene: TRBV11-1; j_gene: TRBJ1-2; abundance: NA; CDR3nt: TGTGCCAGCAGCCCCAGTTCGGGGACAGGGCTTGGCTACACCTTC; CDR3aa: CASSPSSGTGLGYTF
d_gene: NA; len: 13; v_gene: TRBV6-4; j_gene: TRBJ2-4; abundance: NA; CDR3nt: TGTGCCAGCAGTGACGGGGGGTCGAACATTCAGTACTTC; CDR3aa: CASSDGGSNIQYF
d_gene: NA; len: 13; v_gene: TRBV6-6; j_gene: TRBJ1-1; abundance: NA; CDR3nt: TGTGCCAGCAGTTACTCCGGTTACGCTGAAGCTTTCTTT; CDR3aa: CASSYSGYAEAFF
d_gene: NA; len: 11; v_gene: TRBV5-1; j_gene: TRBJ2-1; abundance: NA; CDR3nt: TGCGCCAGCAGCTCCTCCCTAGAGCAGTTCTTC; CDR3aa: CASSSSLEQFF
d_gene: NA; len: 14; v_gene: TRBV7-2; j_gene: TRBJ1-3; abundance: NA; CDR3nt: TGTGCCAGCAGCCCCTGGGCAGCCGGAAACACCATATATTTT; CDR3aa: CASSPWAAGNTIYF
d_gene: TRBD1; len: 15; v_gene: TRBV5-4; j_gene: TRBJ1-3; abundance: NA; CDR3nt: TGTGCCAGCAGCTTATCCGGGACAGGGAGGGACACCATATATTTT; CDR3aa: CASSLSGTGRDTIYF